This TCR beta chain was recovered during a study of blood T cell repertoires in COVID-19. Study details: From the United States, Italy and Spain came samples of acute and convalescent COVID-19. PBMCs, B-cell-depleted T cells, or T cells were the source of the cDNA or gDNA that made up the material.

With 0 bases clipped from V and 9 bases from J, the junction kept 6 bases outside the gene matches. The CDR3 covers 16 residues. The germline gives CDR1 LGHNA, CDR2 YSLEER. This clone was recorded only once. Source study methods: Counts of nucleated cells, estimated from reference gene primer amplification, were obtained. The data were produced by immunoSEQ multiplex PCR, yet TCRdb's version contains in-frame clones alone and is incomplete. V and J calls and clone size are copied from that table; D and trimming were computed from the DNA. The sample comprises roughly 150,000 clones, 84% of which are singletons, and roughly 45% rests with the top ten.

This TCR came from a human donor in a cohort sampled during active COVID-19. Sequenced: peripheral blood. The rearrangement joins TRBV4-3 to TRBJ1-6; 9 positions agree with TRBD1. CDR3 residues: CASSQDWTGDGSPLHF. The DNA of the CDR3 is TGCGCCAGCAGCCAAGATTGGACAGGGGATGGTTCACCCCTCCACTTT.